This TCR beta chain was documented in a study of PD-1 blockade in classical Hodgkin lymphoma. All trial patients relapsed after autologous stem cell transplantation. V lost 5 bases and J lost 5, with 15 bases in between. The germline V gene encodes CDR1 LNHDA and CDR2 SQIVND (reference sequence). The CDR3 is 15 residues long. Clones were read by immunoSEQ multiplex PCR, and TCRdb kept only the in-frame ones, dropping some. Counted here are about 90,000 clones, around 90% occurring once; the ten biggest clones make up approximately 2.4%. The chain is built from TRBV19 and TRBJ1-4, with a tentative D call TRBD1 (5 bases). The sequencing used peripheral blood mononuclear cells (PBMCs), collected before the second cycle of nivolumab. The clonotype was recovered from a human donor with classical Hodgkin lymphoma. For the CDR3, the DNA is TGTGCCAGTAGTTCCAGGGACGGCTCAAATGAAAAACTGTTTTTT. Amino acid sequence: CASSSRDGSNEKLFF.